This is a list of T cell receptor beta chains from one sample in a study of T cell responses to AZD1222 COVID-19 vaccine. Sequencing used immunoSEQ multiplex PCR; TCRdb keeps in-frame clones, though not all of them. The sample includes 95,000 to 110,000 clones, 91% of them seen just once. The input for sequencing was peripheral blood, taken on day 0 of AZD1222 vaccination. The source of these receptors is an adult in good health. Each CDR3 is given without its conserved first and last residue.

j_call: TRBJ2-1
v_call: TRBV19
cdr3_aa: ASTSPGLGRYNEQF

j_call: TRBJ1-1
v_call: TRBV11-2
cdr3_aa: ASSNRGSTEAF

j_call: TRBJ2-7
v_call: TRBV27
cdr3_aa: ASSLGQGSYEQY

j_call: TRBJ1-2
v_call: TRBV19
cdr3_aa: ASRGRGQGHGYT

j_call: TRBJ2-3
v_call: TRBV18
cdr3_aa: ASSPRGLDSPHTQY

j_call: TRBJ2-1
v_call: TRBV10-1
cdr3_aa: ASSESRQHNEQF

j_call: TRBJ2-7
v_call: TRBV28
cdr3_aa: ASRPTTHEQY

j_call: TRBJ2-6
v_call: TRBV19
cdr3_aa: ASKRSTLSGANVLT

j_call: TRBJ1-1
v_call: TRBV7-9
cdr3_aa: ASSLVSRQTEAF

j_call: TRBJ2-3
v_call: TRBV21-1
cdr3_aa: ASTLTLTSGRTDTQY

j_call: TRBJ2-1
v_call: TRBV11-2
cdr3_aa: ASSLQDRGNEQF

j_call: TRBJ1-2
v_call: TRBV4-3
cdr3_aa: ASSQASTGDLGYT

j_call: TRBJ2-7
v_call: TRBV4-3
cdr3_aa: ASSVRPVGQGPSNSYEQY

j_call: TRBJ2-7
v_call: TRBV5-1
cdr3_aa: ARPGQGYEQY

j_call: TRBJ1-2
v_call: TRBV3-1/TRBV3-2
cdr3_aa: ASSSVQGWDGYT

j_call: TRBJ2-1
v_call: TRBV12-2
cdr3_aa: ASRLAGNSGRWNEQF

j_call: TRBJ2-7
v_call: TRBV7-8
cdr3_aa: ASRKPGLAGNYEQY

j_call: TRBJ2-3
v_call: TRBV4-1
cdr3_aa: ASSQDPAQSTDTQY

j_call: TRBJ2-7
v_call: TRBV10-1
cdr3_aa: ASSEGRAYEQY

j_call: TRBJ2-2
v_call: TRBV27
cdr3_aa: ASSLEWRLFTGELF

j_call: TRBJ1-1
v_call: TRBV4-2
cdr3_aa: ASSQDRRAGSGDTEAF

j_call: TRBJ1-1
v_call: TRBV19
cdr3_aa: ASKVGHRSNTEAF

j_call: TRBJ2-1
v_call: TRBV19
cdr3_aa: ASSILAGGAPPPF

j_call: TRBJ2-7
v_call: TRBV11-1
cdr3_aa: ASSFSGGEQY

j_call: TRBJ2-7
v_call: TRBV3-1/TRBV3-2
cdr3_aa: ASSQRLAGGMEYEQY

j_call: TRBJ1-5
v_call: TRBV7-2
cdr3_aa: ASSLEGRGRGPQH

j_call: TRBJ1-1
v_call: TRBV19
cdr3_aa: ASSTLNTEAF

j_call: TRBJ1-2
v_call: TRBV18
cdr3_aa: ASSPPQAKTYPNYGYT